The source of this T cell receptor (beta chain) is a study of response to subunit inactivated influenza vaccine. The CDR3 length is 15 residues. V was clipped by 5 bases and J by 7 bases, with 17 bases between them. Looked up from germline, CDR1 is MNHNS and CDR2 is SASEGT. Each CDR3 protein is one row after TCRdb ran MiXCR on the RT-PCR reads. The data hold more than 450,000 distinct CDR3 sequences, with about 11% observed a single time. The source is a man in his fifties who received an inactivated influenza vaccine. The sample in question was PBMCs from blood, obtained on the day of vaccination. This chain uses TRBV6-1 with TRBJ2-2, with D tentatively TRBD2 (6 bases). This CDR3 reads CASSRRDRAIGELFF. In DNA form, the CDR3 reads TGTGCCAGCAGTCGGAGGGACCGAGCCATCGGGGAGCTGTTTTTT.